Shown below are 9 T cell receptor beta chains from a single sample sequenced in a study of shared clonotypes between healthy human individuals. The protocol was immunoSEQ multiplex PCR, while the TCRdb copy is restricted to in-frame clones and leaves out a portion. The repertoire includes 950,000 to 1,100,000 clones, 75% of them detected once, and about 1.5% sits in the top ten. The sequenced sample consisted of memory CD4+ T cells sorted from blood. Indicated subset: CD45RA-negative fraction. These receptors were taken from a man between 18 and 29 years old in good health.

The chain is built from TRBV5-4 and TRBJ2-5, with D perhaps being TRBD1 or TRBD2 (6 bases each). The CDR3 contains 14 residues. Germline V CDR1 and CDR2: SGHNT, YYREEE (reference sequence). The germline V and J ends were trimmed by 2 bases and 5 bases, with 13 bases remaining between them. Here the CDR3 DNA reads TGTGCCAGCAGCTTCAAGGGGGGTGGGGAGACCCAGTACTTC. It yields the protein CASSFKGGGETQYF.

This clone showed up just a few times. V usage is TRBV30 and J usage is TRBJ1-5, with a possible D match to TRBD1 (6 bases). Germline V gene sequence: CDR1 GTSNPN, CDR2 SVGIG (reference sequence). The V and J ends lost 7 bases and 0 bases respectively, with 10 bases between them. This CDR3 has 13 residues. The CDR3 DNA is TGTGCCTTAGGGGGGGTTAGCAATCAGCCCCAGCATTTT. It is translated as CALGGVSNQPQHF.

The chain employs TRBV5-1 and TRBJ2-3; 9 nucleotides align to TRBD2. Germline V CDR1 and CDR2: SGHRS, YFSETQ. This CDR3 has 16 amino acids. V gave up 4 bases and J gave up 0 bases; unmatched junction bases: 6. CDR3 sequence reads: CASSRTSASSTDTQYF. CDR3 nucleotides: TGCGCCAGCAGCAGGACTAGCGCCTCTAGCACAGATACGCAGTATTTT.

The genes are TRBV10-3 and TRBJ1-4; perhaps TRBD1 as D (5 bases). Germline CDR1 ENHRY, CDR2 SYGVKD. V shed 7 bases and J shed 8 bases, with 14 bases lying between them. This CDR3 is built from 13 residues. The CDR3 DNA reads TGTGCCATCAACCGGGACTATAAGGAAAAACTGTTTTTT. Amino acids: CAINRDYKEKLFF.

The chain couples TRBV6-1 to TRBJ2-3, with 9 bases aligning to TRBD1. This CDR3 comprises 14 residues. Germline CDR1 and CDR2: MNHNS and SASEGT. The junction had 9 bases not matched to a gene; V was cut back by 7 bases and J by 7 bases. This chain's CDR3 is CASNDRGSTNTQYF. For the CDR3, the DNA is TGTGCCAGCAATGACAGGGGGTCGACAAATACGCAGTATTTT.

This rearrangement joins TRBV30 to TRBJ2-7; TRBD2 is a possible D gene (6 bases). In germline, CDR1 is GTSNPN, CDR2 SVGIG (reference sequence). This CDR3 is built from 14 residues. Trimming took off 4 bases at V and 0 bases at J, with 13 bases between the two ends. The CDR3 DNA reads as TGTGCCTGGATGAGCCGGGACTTCTCCTACGAGCAGTACTTC. Protein product: CAWMSRDFSYEQYF.

The chain couples TRBV5-4 to TRBJ2-7; TRBD2 aligns across 14 bases. V lost 4 bases and J lost 3; bases outside the gene matches: 3. Germline CDR1 SGHNT, CDR2 YYREEE (reference sequence). This CDR3 is built from 15 residues. The CDR3 protein is CASSPGTSGGYEQYF. CDR3 DNA: TGTGCCAGCAGCCCAGGGACTAGCGGGGGCTACGAGCAGTACTTC.

This chain connects TRBV4-1 to TRBJ2-5, with 12 nucleotides matching TRBD2. The germline V gene encodes CDR1 MGHRA and CDR2 YSYEKL. The V segment lost 2 bases and the J segment 4 bases; nucleotides outside the gene matches: 5. This CDR3 contains 16 residues. CDR3 sequence reads: CASSQRSSGRGETQYF. CDR3 nucleotide sequence: TGCGCCAGCAGCCAACGATCTAGCGGGAGGGGAGAGACCCAGTACTTC.

V usage is TRBV15 and J usage is TRBJ2-7, with D tentatively TRBD2 (5 bases). This CDR3 has 14 amino acids. V shed 0 bases and J shed 1 base, with 7 bases lying between them. CDR1 is LNHNV, CDR2 YYDKDF, per germline (reference sequence). CDR3 DNA sequence: TGTGCCACCAGCAGAGAGACGGGATCCTACGAGCAGTACTTC. It is translated as CATSRETGSYEQYF.